A single sample gave rise to the 16 T cell receptor beta chains below, sequenced in a study of blood T cell repertoires in COVID-19 (TCRdb year 2020). Receptor amplification or capture employed the immunoSEQ multiplex PCR assay. TCRdb carries this immuneACCESS record with in-frame sequences only. Its versions omit some clonotypes, under half of them owing to an unresolved V gene in the studies checked, with the rest unexplained. This sample lists about 300,000 clones; around 87% were detected once. The ten most abundant clones make up about 1.2% of the sample. Sequenced material: peripheral blood. These receptors all come from a man aged 70 or older with acute or convalescent COVID-19.

The table lists this clone with a few counts. This chain connects TRBV5-1 to TRBJ2-5, with D uncertain. V was cut by 3 bases and J by 5 bases, with 14 bases left in between. From germline, CDR1 is SGHRS and CDR2 YFSETQ. This CDR3 is 14 amino acids long. In DNA form, the CDR3 reads TGCGCCAGCAGCTCCGCCTACTCTAGGGAGACCCAGTACTTC. Protein product: CASSSAYSRETQYF.

The rearrangement links TRBV28 to TRBJ2-2, with 10 bases matching TRBD2. The V gene end was trimmed by 4 bases and the J gene end by 6 bases; junction bases not matched to a gene: 17. The CDR3 length is 19 residues. From germline, CDR1 is MDHEN and CDR2 SYDVKM. CDR3 bases: TGTGCCAGCAGTTCAGCCTCAGCTAGCGGGAGAGGAGGGGCCGGGGAGCTGTTTTTT. It encodes CASSSASASGRGGAGELFF.

The chain links TRBV9 to TRBJ2-3, with a weak D call TRBD1 (5 bases). Trimming removed 4 bases at V and 0 bases at J, with 15 bases between. The CDR3 sequence is 16 residues long. Per germline, CDR1 SGDLS and CDR2 YYNGEE. DNA for the CDR3: TGTGCCAGCAGCCAACGACAGAGTTCTAGCACAGATACGCAGTATTTT. Amino acid sequence: CASSQRQSSSTDTQYF.

The chain recombines TRBV5-1 with TRBJ1-1, with D perhaps TRBD1 (6 bases). V dropped 4 bases and J dropped 2 bases, with 15 bases sitting between them. The germline V gene has CDR1 SGHRS and CDR2 YFSETQ. This CDR3 is 15 amino acids long. The chain's CDR3 is CASSPAGTPNTEAFF. CDR3 in DNA: TGCGCCAGCAGCCCAGCTGGGACACCTAACACTGAAGCTTTCTTT.

The DNA of the CDR3 is TGTGCCAGCAGCCCCGGGGGGGCCCAGCAGCCCCAGCATTTT. Amino acids: CASSPGGAQQPQHF. The gene calls are TRBV6-5 and TRBJ1-5, with D maybe TRBD1 (6 bases). The germline V and J ends were trimmed by 6 bases and 7 bases, with 16 bases remaining between them. This CDR3 contains 14 residues. Germline values: CDR1 MNHEY, CDR2 SVGAGI.

This clone has just one count. Other DNA sequences of this sample code for an identical CDR3. The chain recombines TRBV18 with TRBJ2-7, with D unresolved. Deletions cut 0 bases from V and 6 bases from J, with 6 bases between. The CDR3 length is 12 residues. CDR1 and CDR2 from the germline V gene are KGHSH and LQKENI. The CDR3 loop is CASSPPSGEQYF. CDR3 DNA: TGTGCCAGCTCACCACCATCGGGCGAGCAGTACTTC.

Only one count was recorded for this clone. The chain carries TRBV9 and TRBJ2-3; D not resolved. Trimming removed 4 bases at V and 3 bases at J, with 9 bases between. This CDR3 comprises 13 residues. CDR1 is SGDLS, CDR2 YYNGEE, per germline. Here the CDR3 DNA reads TGTGCCAGCAGCCCGCACTCGACAGATACGCAGTATTTT. Its translation is CASSPHSTDTQYF.

This sequence joins TRBV2 and TRBJ2-1; 11 nucleotides match TRBD2. V was clipped by 6 bases and J by 7 bases; unmatched bases: 2. CDR3 length: 13 residues. Germline CDR1 reads SNHLY; CDR2 reads FYNNEI. The CDR3 DNA reads TGTGCCAGCAGCGGGACTAGCGGAAATGAGCAGTTCTTC. Amino acid sequence: CASSGTSGNEQFF.

This clone turned up a few times. The V and J genes are TRBV5-1 and TRBJ1-1; no definite D call. The length of the CDR3 is 12 residues. The V and J ends lost 4 bases and 10 bases respectively, with 14 bases between them. The V gene's germline CDR1 is SGHRS and CDR2 YFSETQ. In nucleotides, the CDR3 is TGCGCCAGCAGCAGGGTCGGAGGAAGAGCTTTCTTT. Encoded protein: CASSRVGGRAFF.

V usage is TRBV7-2 and J usage is TRBJ2-5; 8 nucleotides agree with TRBD2. Per germline, CDR1 SGHTA and CDR2 FQGNSA. The CDR3 runs 15 residues. The V gene end was trimmed by 3 bases and the J gene end by 5 bases; junction bases not matched to a gene: 8. The CDR3 coding sequence is TGTGCCAGCAGCTTCCACCCGGGACTAGGGGAGACCCAGTACTTC. Amino acids: CASSFHPGLGETQYF.

The chain carries TRBV19 and TRBJ1-2; TRBD1 agrees at 7 bases. CDR1 and CDR2 from the germline V gene are LNHDA and SQIVND (reference sequence). The CDR3 sequence is 13 residues long. With 8 bases clipped from V and 6 bases from J, the junction kept 9 bases outside the gene matches. For the CDR3, the DNA is TGTGCCAGTTCTTCCACAGGGGTCAATGGCTACACCTTC. It is translated as CASSSTGVNGYTF.

The rearrangement links TRBV6-5 to TRBJ2-1, with D possibly TRBD1 on 5 matching bases. The CDR3 runs to 15 residues. Deletions cut 7 bases from V and 3 bases from J, with 16 bases between. Germline V gives CDR1 MNHEY, CDR2 SVGAGI. CDR3 region: CASINPGQDYNEQFF. Written as DNA, the CDR3 is TGTGCCAGCATTAATCCAGGACAAGACTACAATGAGCAGTTCTTC.

This sequence joins TRBV5-3 and TRBJ2-7, with 9 nucleotides matching TRBD2. TRBV5-3 is identified as an open reading frame with a role that is uncertain. The junction had 10 bases not matched to a gene; V was cut back by 8 bases and J by 1 base. The CDR3 has 15 residues. The CDR3 sequence: CARAHGAGGSYEQYF. In nucleotides, the CDR3 is TGTGCCAGGGCCCACGGAGCGGGGGGTTCCTACGAGCAGTACTTC.

This clone was detected once. This sequence joins TRBV6-6 and TRBJ1-5, with TRBD1 as a possible D gene (5 bases). CDR3 length: 15 amino acids. CDR1 and CDR2 from the germline V gene are MNHNY and SVGAGI (reference sequence). The V and J ends lost 2 bases and 2 bases respectively, with 10 bases between them. CDR3 DNA sequence: TGTGCCAGCAGTTACCCCCAGGGTGGCAATCAGCCCCAGCATTTT. Translated, it gives CASSYPQGGNQPQHF.

This clone was counted a few times. The genes are TRBV28 and TRBJ1-2; 7 bases map to TRBD1. Germline V gives CDR1 MDHEN, CDR2 SYDVKM. Trimming removed 6 bases from V and 7 bases from J; junction bases left unmatched: 17. The CDR3 runs 16 residues. The CDR3, as DNA: TGTGCCAGCAGCCTGGTCGGGACAGATTCTCTGGGTGGCTACACCTTC. This codes for CASSLVGTDSLGGYTF.

This clone showed up just once. This chain uses TRBV4-1 with TRBJ2-7, with 10 bases matching TRBD2. The junction had 9 bases not matched to a gene; V was cut back by 4 bases and J by 0 bases. The germline V gene has CDR1 MGHRA and CDR2 YSYEKL. CDR3 length: 17 residues. Here the CDR3 reads CASSPSRTSGISYEQYF. The CDR3 region has the DNA TGCGCCAGCAGCCCTAGCCGAACTAGCGGGATCTCCTACGAGCAGTACTTC.